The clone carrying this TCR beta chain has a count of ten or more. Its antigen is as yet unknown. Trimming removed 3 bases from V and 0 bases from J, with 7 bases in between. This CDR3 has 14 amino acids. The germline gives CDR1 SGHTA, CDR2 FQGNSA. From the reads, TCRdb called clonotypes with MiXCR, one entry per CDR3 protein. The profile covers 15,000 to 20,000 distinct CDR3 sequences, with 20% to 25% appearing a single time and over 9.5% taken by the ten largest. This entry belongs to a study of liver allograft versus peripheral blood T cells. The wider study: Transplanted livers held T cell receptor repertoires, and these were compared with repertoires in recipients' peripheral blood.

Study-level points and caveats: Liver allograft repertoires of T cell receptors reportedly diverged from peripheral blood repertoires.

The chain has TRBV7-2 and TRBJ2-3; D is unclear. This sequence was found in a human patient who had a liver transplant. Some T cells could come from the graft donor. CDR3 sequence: CASSFTASTDTQYF. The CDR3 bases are TGTGCCAGCAGCTTTACCGCTAGCACAGATACGCAGTATTTT.